Presented here are 28 T cell receptor beta chains from one specimen sequenced in a study of cytotoxic CD8 clonotypes in ibrutinib-treated CLL. Clones were sequenced by immunoSEQ multiplex PCR, and TCRdb holds only the in-frame ones, with some missing. This sample has roughly 110,000 clones; approximately 58% occur once, and the top ten carry 37%. This material consisted of PBMCs, taken after 24 months of ibrutinib treatment. The receptors originated from a human donor with chronic lymphocytic leukemia.

In its sample, this clone was seen a few times. V gene TRBV2 combines with J gene TRBJ1-4, with D uncertain. CDR3 length: 15 residues. CDR1 and CDR2 (germline): SNHLY, FYNNEI. The V end lost 1 base, the J end lost 6 bases, and 12 bases lay between the germline ends. In DNA, the CDR3 is TGTGCCAGCAGTGAAGGGAGCGGGCCTCATGAAAAACTGTTTTTT. Protein: CASSEGSGPHEKLFF.

This clone appeared a single time. J is TRBJ2-7 and V is TRBV30; D gene unclear. The CDR3 extends over 13 amino acids. Trimming removed 4 bases from V and 4 bases from J, with 14 bases in between. The germline V gene encodes CDR1 GTSNPN and CDR2 SVGIG (reference sequence). The CDR3 DNA is TGTGCCTGGATGAAAAATGGGCTTTACGAGCAGTACTTC. The encoded protein is CAWMKNGLYEQYF.

This clone was counted between two and nine times. The J gene is TRBJ2-1, the V gene TRBV6-1; perhaps TRBD2 as D (6 bases). This CDR3 is 12 amino acids long. Germline V lookup: CDR1 MNHNS, CDR2 SASEGT. The V end lost 4 bases, the J end lost 13 bases, and 14 bases lay between the germline ends. The DNA for the CDR3 is TGTGCCAGCAGTGTAGCATTGGGAGGTCAGTTCTTC. Amino acid sequence: CASSVALGGQFF.

The CDR3 nucleotides read TGTGCCAGCCAACAAGGGGACAGGGATAATTCACCCCTCCACTTT. It is translated as CASQQGDRDNSPLHF. The chain combines TRBV5-6 with TRBJ1-6; 9 bases fit TRBD1. Unmatched junction bases numbered 7, after V lost 7 bases and J lost 5 bases. CDR3 size: 15 residues. CDR1 and CDR2 from the germline V gene are SGHDT and YYEEEE.

CDR3 sequence (DNA): TGTGCCAGCAGCATGCAGGGGAGCTCCTACAATGAGCAGTTCTTC. Protein product: CASSMQGSSYNEQFF. This chain links TRBV7-8 with TRBJ2-1, with a tentative D call TRBD1 (6 bases). The germline V gene encodes CDR1 SGHVS and CDR2 FQNEAQ. V lost 5 bases and J lost 0, with 11 bases in between. CDR3 length equals 15 residues.

The rearrangement uses TRBV4-1 and TRBJ2-6; TRBD1 is a possible D gene (5 bases). This CDR3 is built from 16 residues. The germline CDR1 and CDR2 sequences are MGHRA and YSYEKL. The V gene lost 0 bases and the J gene lost 2 bases, with 8 bases spanning the gap. CDR3 sequence: CASSQDWGPGANVLTF. In DNA form, the CDR3 reads TGCGCCAGCAGCCAAGATTGGGGCCCTGGGGCCAACGTCCTGACTTTC.

This clone was detected only a few times. V gene TRBV7-2 combines with J gene TRBJ2-5, with 10 bases matching TRBD2. V trimming: 4 bases; J trimming: 3 bases; junction bases outside the gene matches: 5. This CDR3 contains 15 residues. From germline, CDR1 is SGHTA and CDR2 FQGNSA. The DNA for the CDR3 is TGTGCCAGCAGCTCCCGCACTAGCGGGGAAGAGACCCAGTACTTC. It is translated as CASSSRTSGEETQYF.

The chain combines TRBV29-1 with TRBJ2-1; D not certain. V gave up 4 bases and J gave up 6 bases, with 7 bases separating them. The V gene's germline CDR1 is SQVTM and CDR2 ANQGSEA. This CDR3 spans 11 amino acids. CDR3 residues: CSVVRINEQFF. CDR3 DNA: TGCAGCGTTGTCAGAATCAATGAGCAGTTCTTC.

The chain employs TRBV13 and TRBJ2-2, with a weak D call TRBD1 (6 bases). The germline V gene encodes CDR1 PRHDT and CDR2 FYEKMQ (reference sequence). V dropped 4 bases and J dropped 1 base, with 13 bases sitting between them. This CDR3 spans 16 amino acids. The CDR3 reads CASSSTGTLNTGELFF. For the CDR3, the DNA is TGTGCCAGCAGCTCTACCGGGACACTGAACACCGGGGAGCTGTTTTTT.

The chain carries TRBV2 and TRBJ2-3, with 7 bases matching TRBD2. This CDR3 has 16 amino acids. V was pared by 2 bases and J by 1 base, with 6 bases of the junction left unmatched. Germline V CDR1 and CDR2: SNHLY, FYNNEI. The CDR3 here is CASSEHGGGGTDTQYF. CDR3 sequence (DNA): TGTGCCAGCAGTGAACATGGCGGGGGAGGCACAGATACGCAGTATTTT.

The chain joins TRBV2 to TRBJ2-2; D gene unclear. Germline V gives CDR1 SNHLY, CDR2 FYNNEI. This CDR3 comprises 11 residues. Trimming took 5 bases from V and 7 from J, leaving 5 bases between them. In nucleotides, the CDR3 is TGTGCCAGCAGTTCAAGCGGGGAGCTGTTTTTT. This codes for CASSSSGELFF.

This clone has only a few counts. The CDR3 loop reads CAWSLERVSGYTF. The CDR3 DNA is TGTGCCTGGAGTCTGGAGAGGGTGAGCGGCTACACCTTC. This chain joins TRBV30 and TRBJ1-2; D gene ambiguous. The germline V gene has CDR1 GTSNPN and CDR2 SVGIG (reference sequence). The V gene lost 2 bases and the J gene lost 8 bases, with 15 bases spanning the gap. The CDR3 has 13 residues. The variable domain in full, completed from reference TRBV30 and TRBJ1-2, reads SQTIHQWPATLVQPVGSPLSLECTVEGTSNPNLYWYRQAAGRGLQLLFYSVGIGQISSEVPQNLSASRPQDRQFILSSKKLLLSDSGFYLCAWSLERVSGYTFGSGTRLTVV.

This clone was observed a handful of times. The chain couples TRBV9 to TRBJ2-5; tentatively, D is TRBD1 (5 bases). CDR3 length: 14 amino acids. Germline CDR1 is SGDLS and CDR2 is YYNGEE. Trimming took 0 bases from V and 5 from J, leaving 11 bases between them. Written as DNA, the CDR3 is TGTGCCAGCAGCGTAGAAGTGGGGCAGGAGACCCAGTACTTC. Amino acid sequence: CASSVEVGQETQYF.

This chain uses TRBV9 with TRBJ2-7; TRBD2 agrees at 8 bases. Unmatched junction bases numbered 11, after V lost 3 bases and J lost 6 bases. From germline, CDR1 is SGDLS and CDR2 YYNGEE. The CDR3 is 15 residues long. The DNA for the CDR3 is TGTGCCAGCAGCGGGTCTAGTAGCGGGGATGGCGAGCAGTACTTC. This translates into CASSGSSSGDGEQYF.

This clone came up once. The chain combines TRBV5-1 with TRBJ2-7, with 12 positions matching TRBD2. V shed 4 bases, J shed 2 bases, and the junction held 10 bases outside the gene matches. Germline-derived CDR1 and CDR2 are SGHRS and YFSETQ. The CDR3 extends over 17 amino acids. Written as DNA, the CDR3 is TGCGCCAGCAGCCCACTCTCACTAGCGGGGGGAGCCTACGAGCAGTACTTC. This codes for CASSPLSLAGGAYEQYF.

This clone was recorded a few times. J is TRBJ2-5 and V is TRBV29-1; possibly TRBD1 for D (5 bases). The CDR3 runs to 13 residues. Between the trimmed V and J ends, which lost 1 base and 5 bases, there was a span of 11 bases. Germline-derived CDR1 and CDR2 are SQVTM and ANQGSEA. The CDR3: CSVEVQVPETQYF. CDR3 nucleotides: TGCAGCGTTGAAGTACAGGTCCCGGAGACCCAGTACTTC.

This clone has just a few counts. The chain is built from TRBV2 and TRBJ2-5; unclear D gene. Germline CDR1 SNHLY, CDR2 FYNNEI. V was clipped by 8 bases and J by 4 bases, with 8 bases between them. The CDR3 is made up of 11 amino acids. The CDR3 reads CASESRETQYF. Here the CDR3 DNA reads TGTGCCAGCGAATCCCGAGAGACCCAGTACTTC.

The chain uses TRBV19 and TRBJ2-3; possible D gene TRBD2, 5 bases. This CDR3 contains 15 residues. Germline V gene sequence: CDR1 LNHDA, CDR2 SQIVND (reference sequence). Trimming pared 7 bases from V and 0 bases from J, leaving 14 bases between. This CDR3 is CASTPGRSSTDTQYF. The CDR3 nucleotides are TGTGCCAGTACCCCGGGGAGATCTAGCACAGATACGCAGTATTTT.

This chain links TRBV19 with TRBJ1-4; the D is unclear. V lost 3 bases, J lost 8 bases, and 4 bases lay in between. Germline CDR1 is LNHDA and CDR2 is SQIVND (reference sequence). The CDR3 sequence is 11 residues long. CDR3 residues: CASSMTEKLFF. CDR3 sequence (DNA): TGTGCCAGTAGTATGACCGAAAAACTGTTTTTT.

J is TRBJ2-2 and V is TRBV29-1; D unclear. The CDR3 consists of 13 residues. The germline V gene has CDR1 SQVTM and CDR2 ANQGSEA. The V gene lost 3 bases and the J gene lost 2 bases, with 7 bases spanning the gap. DNA for the CDR3: TGCAGCGTTGATTCCAGAAACACCGGGGAGCTGTTTTTT. Its translation is CSVDSRNTGELFF.

This clone was recorded a few times. V and J are TRBV11-2 and TRBJ2-3, with D uncertain. This CDR3 region has 13 residues. Trimming stripped 3 bases from V and 1 base from J, with 5 bases between. From germline, CDR1 is SGHAT and CDR2 FQNNGV. The CDR3 reads CASSFKGTDTQYF. The DNA of the CDR3 is TGTGCCAGCAGCTTCAAGGGCACAGATACGCAGTATTTT. The full variable domain, its missing parts supplied by reference TRBV11-2 and TRBJ2-3, is EAGVAQSPRYKIIEKRQSVAFWCNPISGHATLYWYQQILGQGPKLLIQFQNNGVVDDSQLPKDRFSAERLKGVDSTLKIQPAKLEDSAVYLCASSFKGTDTQYFGPGTRLTVL.

This chain uses TRBV9 with TRBJ2-6, with D perhaps TRBD1 or TRBD2 (6 bases each). Germline V gene sequence: CDR1 SGDLS, CDR2 YYNGEE. There are 17 residues in the CDR3. V was shortened by 1 base and J by 1 base, with 12 bases between the two germline ends. CDR3 bases: TGTGCCAGCAGCGTAACAGGGAGGATTTCTGGGGCCAACGTCCTGACTTTC. Amino acids: CASSVTGRISGANVLTF.

This clone was recorded many times. The V call is TRBV7-9, the J call TRBJ1-4, with D tentatively TRBD1 (5 bases). Germline CDR1 reads SEHNR; CDR2 reads FQNEAQ (reference sequence). With 5 bases removed from V and 7 bases from J, the gap between germline ends came to 11 bases. The CDR3 length is 13 residues. As DNA, the CDR3 is TGTGCCAGCAGCCTGGAGGGGAGTGAAAAACTGTTTTTT. Amino acids: CASSLEGSEKLFF.

The chain recombines TRBV6-4 with TRBJ2-7, with no clear D. There are 14 residues in the CDR3. V was clipped by 5 bases and J by 2 bases, with 13 bases between them. The germline V gene has CDR1 MRHNA and CDR2 SNTAGT. The CDR3 protein is CASSSNPGPYEQYF. DNA for the CDR3: TGTGCCAGCAGTTCAAATCCAGGCCCCTACGAGCAGTACTTC.

J is TRBJ1-3 and V is TRBV9; D is undetermined. The CDR3 has 16 amino acids. The ends were cut back, 4 bases at V and 0 bases at J, with 14 bases in the middle. Looked up from germline, CDR1 is SGDLS and CDR2 is YYNGEE. The CDR3 region is CASSQSGRTSGNTIYF. CDR3 bases: TGTGCCAGCAGCCAGTCGGGCAGAACCTCTGGAAACACCATATATTTT.

This clone was picked up a small number of times. The rearrangement uses TRBV29-1 and TRBJ2-7; either TRBD1 or TRBD2 may fit D (5 bases each). Trimming removed 5 bases at V and 4 bases at J, with 6 bases between. Germline lookup yields CDR1 SQVTM and CDR2 ANQGSEA. CDR3 length equals 10 residues. CDR3 sequence reads: CSVWGYEQYF. In DNA, the CDR3 is TGCAGCGTTTGGGGGTACGAGCAGTACTTC.

The chain carries TRBV20-1 and TRBJ1-2, with D unclear. Trimming took 3 bases from V and 8 from J, leaving 10 bases between them. The CDR3 runs to 11 residues. Germline V gives CDR1 DFQATT, CDR2 SNEGSKA (reference sequence). CDR3 residues: CSARSTKGYTF. CDR3 nucleotides: TGCAGTGCTAGGAGTACAAAGGGCTACACCTTC.

The V call is TRBV5-1, the J call TRBJ1-4, with 7 nucleotides matching TRBD1. CDR1 and CDR2 (germline): SGHRS, YFSETQ. This CDR3 region has 14 residues. J lost 5 bases, V lost 4 bases, and 5 bases had no gene match. CDR3 in amino acids: CASSTDRPNEKLFF. The CDR3 coding sequence is TGCGCCAGCAGCACGGACAGGCCGAATGAAAAACTGTTTTTT.